This TCR beta chain appears in the sequencing data of a study of regulatory T cells in long-lasting Graves disease (dated by TCRdb to the early 2020s). Background on the whole study: Newly diagnosed Graves' disease patients had taken antithyroid drugs for less than 3 months. Persistent Graves' disease patients were compared with newly diagnosed Graves' disease patients by peripheral blood TCR sequencing and RNA sequencing. The study was registered as a clinical trial and conducted in China. A total of around 35 samples underwent TCR sequencing, from 13 patients with persistent Graves' disease and 20 patients with newly diagnosed Graves' disease.

The study at large found these results: Preferential use of TRBV28, TRBJ1-2 and TRBJ2-5 was observed in persistent disease, whereas TRBV20-1 and TRBJ2-1 were favored in newly diagnosed disease. Patients with persistent disease shared more public clonotypes (around 2,500) than newly diagnosed patients did (around 980). As a limitation, the authors acknowledged that the small sample size may reduce accuracy. Compared with newly diagnosed patients, patients with persistent Graves' disease had lower TCR Shannon entropy and fewer highly expanded clones, which suggests clonal expansion. Sequencing and analysis were restricted to the TCR beta chain. Only peripheral blood was studied, because thyroid tissue, the primary lesion, was inaccessible.

At the junction V is shortened by 3 bases and J by 1 base; bases outside the gene matches: 9. From cysteine to phenylalanine, the CDR3 is 17 amino acids long. Only CDR3 DNA remains: 51 bases, in frame from the first base. CDR1 and CDR2 are read off the germline V gene as SNHLY and FYNNEI. The sample's time point label, decoded: newly diagnosed GD, antithyroid drugs for less than 3 months. For both TCR sequencing and RNA sequencing, RNA was extracted from PBMCs in TRIzol. The diagnosis of Graves' disease followed American Thyroid Association guidelines. Patients were recruited from an endocrinology department in Xi'an, China. From each patient, about 9 milliliters of peripheral blood was collected into an EDTA anticoagulant tube. PBMCs were isolated by Ficoll Paque Plus density gradient separation without further T cell sorting. RNA quality was checked with an Agilent 2100 Bioanalyzer and agarose gel, and concentration with a NanoDrop 2000.

Preparation of the library involved multiplex PCR. Data came from an Illumina HiSeq 4000. To build TCR beta libraries, CDR3 regions were amplified by Arm-PCR using iRepertoire HTBI primers. Before sequencing, the PCR products went through gel purification. For the original study's pipeline: Across samples, roughly 60 TRBV and 15 or so TRBJ segments were identified and used for gene usage analysis of CDR3 amino acid clonotypes. COPE and FqMerger were used to merge filtered high-quality paired reads into contigs. BLAST was used to align contigs to IMGT TRBV, TRBD and TRBJ reference genes, and CDR3 was defined according to IMGT. Any clonotype with a frequency above 0.1% was classified as a highly expanded clone. Shannon entropy was used to measure repertoire diversity, and the Gini coefficient was used to measure V-J evenness. Clonotypes shared by more than one individual were considered public. The public sequencing data were trimmed at Q25 with fastp and processed into clonotypes with MiXCR by TCRdb, which kept only in-frame beta chains. Rows are combined by CDR3 protein, so each entry shows the most common genes and DNA. What appears here as the V and J calls and clone size reflects TCRdb's work, not the paper's. In this sample the table shows some 370,000 distinct CDR3 sequences, approximately 12% of which occur a single time. The ten largest clonotypes hold 18% of the sample.

This clonotype appeared many times. The target of this receptor is not known. No base-level quality is on record; no much larger clone is a single base apart. This sample was shared with a second study, whose subject was T cells in Graves' hyperthyroidism and ophthalmopathy. The second paper states: Stable Graves' hyperthyroidism was defined as no progression to ophthalmopathy during 18 months of follow-up. Hyperthyroidism patients were aged 18 to 65 years and newly diagnosed, with disease duration of less than 2 months. The study excluded patients with uncontrolled infections, other autoimmune diseases, pregnancy or lactation. Diagnoses were established on the basis of clinical symptoms, serum thyroxine and TRAb, thyroid ultrasound, and orbital computed tomography. For the first round of RT-PCR on the TCR CDR3, the HTBI primer set was used together with the Qiagen OneStep RT-PCR kit. Most expanded thyroid clonotypes (frequency above 0.001) were also detected in blood, suggesting blood repertoires may reflect thyroid immune responses. In cross-validation, a model built on a 13 V-J signature told ophthalmopathy apart from stable hyperthyroidism with under 90% sensitivity and roughly 83% specificity, and in testing the same model reached 80%/75%. In validation, progression to ophthalmopathy was predicted by the model with 70.59% sensitivity and roughly 76% specificity, a median of approximately 7.1 months before onset. TCR V-J signatures able to tell the groups apart were searched for in a discovery cohort of approximately 95 patients, of whom around 42 had Graves' ophthalmopathy and roughly 57 had stable Graves' hyperthyroidism. Whether ophthalmopathy could be predicted prospectively was tested in an independent validation cohort made up of under 20 hyperthyroidism patients plus 17 patients who later progressed to ophthalmopathy. For training and testing, the roughly 93 patients in the discovery cohort were randomly divided in a 7:3 ratio. In addition, the study compared T-cell repertoires in thyroid tissue and in blood from about 6 Graves' hyperthyroidism patients. After sampling, hyperthyroidism patients received methimazole starting at 30 mg daily, and ophthalmopathy patients received high-dose intravenous methylprednisolone. The libraries were constructed in a second round of multiplex PCR and then size-selected and purified. Sequencing of the libraries was done on an Illumina HiSeq2000 using paired-end 100 bp reads. Raw data were processed with SOAPnuke, discarding reads with adapters, uncalled bases, mean Phred below 15, or no exact constant-primer or identifier match. High-quality paired reads were merged with COPE v1.2.5, and unique nucleotide sequences were defined as clonotypes. MiTCR v1.1 was used to align clonotypes to the IMGT TRBV, TRBD and TRBJ reference segments. Only V-J combinations with frequency above 0.0001, covering about 99% of repertoires, were analysed. A TCS score was defined as the ratio between F50 (clonal expansion) and ExV (chaos), using BLOSUM62-based TCRdist between CDR3 peptides within each V-J. Welch's t-statistics and random forest reduced some 510 V-J features to fewer than 15, which were used in a naive Bayes classifier (R e1071). No statistical method was used to fix the sample size in advance, and group allocation was not hidden from the investigators. According to the paper, TCR Vbeta CDR3 sequencing was carried out on 135 peripheral blood samples, which came from 40 to 45 ophthalmopathy, under 80 hyperthyroidism and around 17 progressor patients.

Source: peripheral blood mononuclear cells (PBMCs), taken at new diagnosis, from a patient treated with antithyroid drugs. This sequence uses TRBV2 and TRBJ2-3; 8 bases in the junction line up with TRBD1. The TCR comes from a woman in her late teens or twenties with Graves disease. Donor details come from another sample of the same person, matched by shared clones. The CDR3 protein: CASSDTNGTGCTDTQYF. The nucleotide sequence is TGTGCCAGCAGTGATACTAACGGGACAGGCTGCACAGATACGCAGTATTTT.